This entry describes one T cell receptor beta chain. V gave up 8 bases and J gave up 0 bases; unmatched junction bases: 5. Germline CDR1 SNHLY, CDR2 FYNNEI. The CDR3 is made up of 14 amino acids. Once RNA had been extracted, it was reverse transcribed into cDNA to act as the sequencing template. Sequencing was performed with immunoSEQ multiplex PCR; in TCRdb, only in-frame clones are kept and a portion is missing. The sample holds approximately 150,000 clones; approximately 50% are singletons and the top ten take about 6.4%. The data derive from a study of CD8+ T cells in alopecia areata. Study in general: The protocol delivered tofacitinib for 6 to 18 months, then withdrew it for 6 months.

Lesional scalp tissue (obtained by punch biopsy) and peripheral blood were collected from alopecia areata patients. V usage is TRBV2 and J usage is TRBJ2-7, with 9 positions matching TRBD1. The TCR sequence derives from a human donor with alopecia areata. Sequenced: CD4+ T cells sorted from blood. This chain's CDR3 is CASAGTGNSYEQYF. The CDR3 coding sequence is TGTGCCAGCGCCGGGACAGGGAACTCCTACGAGCAGTACTTC.